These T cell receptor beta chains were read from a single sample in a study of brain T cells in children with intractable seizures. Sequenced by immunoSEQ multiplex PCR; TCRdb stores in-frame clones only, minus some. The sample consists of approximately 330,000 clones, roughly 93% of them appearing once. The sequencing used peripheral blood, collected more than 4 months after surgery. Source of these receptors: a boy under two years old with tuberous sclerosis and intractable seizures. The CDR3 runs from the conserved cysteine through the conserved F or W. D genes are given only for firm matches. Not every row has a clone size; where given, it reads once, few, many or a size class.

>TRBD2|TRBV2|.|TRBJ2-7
TGTGCCAGCAGCACCCCGTCGAGCGGGACTGACTACGAGCAGTACTTC
CASSTPSSGTDYEQYF
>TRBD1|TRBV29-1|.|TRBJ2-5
TGCAGCGTTCCCTTGGACAGGGCTTTGCGGGAGACCCAGTACTTC
CSVPLDRALRETQYF
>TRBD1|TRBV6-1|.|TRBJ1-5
TGTGCCAGCAGTGAACCCCGGGACAGGTATTATAGCAATCAGCCCCAGCATTTT
CASSEPRDRYYSNQPQHF
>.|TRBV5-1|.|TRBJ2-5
TGCGCCAGCAGCTTGGCTCCCAGGGGAAGAGAGACCCAGTACTTC
CASSLAPRGRETQYF
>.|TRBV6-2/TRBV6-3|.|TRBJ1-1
TGTGCCAGCAGTTACTTACAGATAACTAACACTGAAGCTTTCTTT
CASSYLQITNTEAFF
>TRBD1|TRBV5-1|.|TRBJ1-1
TGCGCCAGCAGCTTGGAATACAGGGGGGTGAACACTGAAGCTTTCTTT
CASSLEYRGVNTEAFF
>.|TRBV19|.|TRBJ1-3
TGTGCCAGTAGGTCGGACGGAAACACCATATATTTT
CASRSDGNTIYF
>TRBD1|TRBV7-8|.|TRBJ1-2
TGTGCCAGCAGTCCAGCCGGTACAGGGGACTATGGCTACACCTTC
CASSPAGTGDYGYTF
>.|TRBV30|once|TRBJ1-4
TGTGCCTCGGGGACCTCGGGCCAGGGTCATGAAAAACTGTTTTTT
CASGTSGQGHEKLFF
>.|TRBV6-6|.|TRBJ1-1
TGTGCCAGCAGTTACGTGAACACTGAAGCTTTCTTT
CASSYVNTEAFF
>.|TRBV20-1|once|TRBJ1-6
TGCAGTGCTAGTTTGATCCCCCCGCGACGGCCTTTGCCCCTCCACTTT
CSASLIPPRRPLPLHF
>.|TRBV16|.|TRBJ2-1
TGTGCCAGCAGCCAATCAGCGGTCTCCTACAATGAGCAGTTCTTC
CASSQSAVSYNEQFF
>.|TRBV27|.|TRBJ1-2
TGTGCCAGCAGACTAGCACTACTGGGCTATGGCTACACCTTC
CASRLALLGYGYTF
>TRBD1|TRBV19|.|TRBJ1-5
TGTGCCAGTAACCCTCTTAGACAGGGGAATAGCAATCAGCCCCAGCATTTT
CASNPLRQGNSNQPQHF
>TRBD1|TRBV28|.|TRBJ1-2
TGTGCCAGCAGTGTCACCACTAGGGGACAGAACTATGGCTACACCTTC
CASSVTTRGQNYGYTF
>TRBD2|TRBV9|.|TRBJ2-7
TGTGCCAGCAGCGCCGGGGGTGGGACTAGTTCCTACGAGCAGTACTTC
CASSAGGGTSSYEQYF
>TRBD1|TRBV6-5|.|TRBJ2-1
TGTGCCAGCTGCGCAGGGGGAGATTTTAATGAGCAGTTCTTC
CASCAGGDFNEQFF
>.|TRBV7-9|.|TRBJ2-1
TGTGCCATGCGAAACCCGGATCAGAATGAGCAGTTCTTC
CAMRNPDQNEQFF
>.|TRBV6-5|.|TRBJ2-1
TGTGCCAGCAGTTCAGACTATTACAATGAGCAGTTCTTC
CASSSDYYNEQFF
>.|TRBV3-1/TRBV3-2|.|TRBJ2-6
TGTGCCAGCAGGCCCCGTAGTTCTGGGGCCAACGTCCTGACTTTC
CASRPRSSGANVLTF
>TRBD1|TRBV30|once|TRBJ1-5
TGTGCCTGGAGTGTGGGACAGGGTCAGCCCCAGCATTTT
CAWSVGQGQPQHF
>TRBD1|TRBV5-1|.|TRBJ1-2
TGCGCCAGCAGCTTGGAAGGGGGCGCTGACTATGGCTACACCTTC
CASSLEGGADYGYTF
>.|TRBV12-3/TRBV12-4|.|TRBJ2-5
TGTGCCAGCAGTTTACAAGTTGGAGAGACCCAGTACTTC
CASSLQVGETQYF
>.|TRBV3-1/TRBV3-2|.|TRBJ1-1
TGTGCCAGCAGCCAAGCCGGGGCCAGGGGCACTGAAGCTTTCTTT
CASSQAGARGTEAFF
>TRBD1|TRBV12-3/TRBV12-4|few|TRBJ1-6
TGTGCCAGCACCTTCCAGGGGGTTTCACCCCTCCACTTT
CASTFQGVSPLHF
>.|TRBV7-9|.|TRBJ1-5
TGTGCCAGCAGCTTAGGGGTTGGACGGGGCAATCAGCCCCAGCATTTT
CASSLGVGRGNQPQHF
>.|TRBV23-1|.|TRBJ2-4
TGCGCCAGCAGTCAATCGAGGTCGGGCCTAGCCAAAAACATTCAGTACTTC
CASSQSRSGLAKNIQYF
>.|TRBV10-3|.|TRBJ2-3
TGTGCCATCAGTGATAAGGGCTCTAGCACAGATACGCAGTATTTT
CAISDKGSSTDTQYF
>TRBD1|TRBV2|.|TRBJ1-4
TGTGCCAGCAGGCGGGACAGGGTTCGGGAAAAACTGTTTTTT
CASRRDRVREKLFF
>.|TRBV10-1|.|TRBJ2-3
TGCGCCAGCAGTTTTAGCGGCACAGATACGCAGTATTTT
CASSFSGTDTQYF
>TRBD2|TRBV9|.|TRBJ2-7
TGTGCCAGCAGCGCAAGCAAAGGACTAGTAGTCGACGAGCAGTACTTC
CASSASKGLVVDEQYF
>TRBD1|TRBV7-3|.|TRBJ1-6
TGTGCCAGCAGCTTAACCCGGACAGGGTTGAATTCACCCCTCCACTTT
CASSLTRTGLNSPLHF
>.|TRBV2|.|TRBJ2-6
TGTGCCAGCAGGTTAGAGAGAGCCTCTGGGGCCAACGTCCTGACTTTC
CASRLERASGANVLTF
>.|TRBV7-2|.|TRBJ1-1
TGTGCCAGCATAGCTGGCAGGCCGGACAGATGGAACACTGAAGCTTTCTTT
CASIAGRPDRWNTEAFF
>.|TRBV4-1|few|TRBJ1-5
TGCGCCAGCAGCCAAGATGGGGGTCTCGGCAATCAGCCCCAGCATTTT
CASSQDGGLGNQPQHF
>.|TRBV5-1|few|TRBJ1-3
TGCGCCAGCAGCTTGAGCTCTGGAAACACCATATATTTT
CASSLSSGNTIYF
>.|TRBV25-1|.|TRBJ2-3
TGTGCCAGCAGCTTTACTTATCCAAGCACAGATACGCAGTATTTT
CASSFTYPSTDTQYF
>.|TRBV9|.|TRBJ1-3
TGTGCCAGCAGCGTAGCTCTGGGGATCTCTGGAAACACCATATATTTT
CASSVALGISGNTIYF
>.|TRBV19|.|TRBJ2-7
TGTGCCAGTAGTATTCCTGAATCCGGGGTCCACGAGCAGTACTTC
CASSIPESGVHEQYF
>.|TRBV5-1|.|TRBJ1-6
TGCGCCAGCAGCTTGGTGGGGAATTCACCCCTCCACTTT
CASSLVGNSPLHF
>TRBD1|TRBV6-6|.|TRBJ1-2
TGTGCCAGCAGTACTTCCCGGGACAGGGAGGGCTACACCTTC
CASSTSRDREGYTF
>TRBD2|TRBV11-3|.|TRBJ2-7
TGTGCCAGCAGCTTCCCAACTCTAACTAGCGGAGGGTACGAGCAGTACTTC
CASSFPTLTSGGYEQYF
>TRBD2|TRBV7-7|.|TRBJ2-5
TGTGCTAGCAGCTTGGGTCGAGCGGGAGCGGTAAAAGAGACCCAGTACTTC
CASSLGRAGAVKETQYF
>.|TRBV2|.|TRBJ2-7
TGTGCCAGCAGGAGGGAGTGGGGCAATCTCGAGCAGTACTTC
CASRREWGNLEQYF
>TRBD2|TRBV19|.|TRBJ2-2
TGTGCCAGTAGCCGCGCTAGCGGGGGCCGGAACACCGGGGAGCTGTTTTTT
CASSRASGGRNTGELFF
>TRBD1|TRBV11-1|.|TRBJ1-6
TGTGCCAGCAGCTTCAGGGGGCATAGGTCACCCCTCCACTTT
CASSFRGHRSPLHF
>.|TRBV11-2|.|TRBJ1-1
TGTGCCAGCAGCCTTCTCATGCTCGGAACTTTCTTT
CASSLLMLGTFF
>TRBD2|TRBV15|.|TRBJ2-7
TGTGCCACCAGCAGACGACTAGCGGATGCCTTACCCTACGAGCAGTACTTC
CATSRRLADALPYEQYF
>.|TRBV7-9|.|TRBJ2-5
TGTGCCAGCAGCTCGGGTGACGGAAAGTACCAAGAGACCCAGTACTTC
CASSSGDGKYQETQYF
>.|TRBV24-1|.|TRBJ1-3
TGTGCCACCAGTAGCGGAAACACCATATATTTT
CATSSGNTIYF
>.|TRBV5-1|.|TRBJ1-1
TGCGCCAGCACCCCCGTCAGCAGGGCCAACACTGAAGCTTTCTTT
CASTPVSRANTEAFF
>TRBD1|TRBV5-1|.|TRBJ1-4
TGCGCCAGCAGCTTGTGGGGACAGGTTGATGAAAAACTGTTTTTT
CASSLWGQVDEKLFF
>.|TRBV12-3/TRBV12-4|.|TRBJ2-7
TGTGCCAGCAGTTTAGAGGGGTACGAGCAGTACTTC
CASSLEGYEQYF
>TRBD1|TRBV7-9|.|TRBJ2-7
TGTGCCAGCAGCATTGTACCGGGACAGGGAGTCTACGAGCAGTACTTC
CASSIVPGQGVYEQYF
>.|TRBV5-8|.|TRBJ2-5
TGTGCCAGCAGCTCAGTTACCGCAGGGAAAGAGACCCAGTACTTC
CASSSVTAGKETQYF